These T cell receptor beta chains were read from a single sample in a study of post-analysis software for immune sequencing data. TCRdb analysed the PCR reads with MiXCR anew, one entry per CDR3 protein. Among about 200,000 distinct CDR3 sequences listed, roughly 28% were seen once. Sequenced: blood. Receptors originate from a girl younger than 18 with multiple sclerosis. CDR3s include the opening cysteine and the closing phenylalanine or tryptophan. The D gene is left open where the match is weak. The size entry is marked missing in some rows and otherwise reads once, few, many or a size class.

d_call	clone_size	v_call	j_call	cdr3_aa	cdr3_nt
TRBD1	NA	TRBV27	TRBJ1-2	CASSSRDSTYGYTF	TGTGCCAGCAGTTCCCGGGACAGCACCTATGGCTACACCTTC
TRBD2	NA	TRBV2	TRBJ2-7	CVSRGTSSSREQYF	TGTGTCAGCAGAGGGACTAGCTCCTCCCGCGAGCAGTACTTC
NA	NA	TRBV5-1	TRBJ2-4	CASSLGGGVAKNIQYF	TGCGCCAGCAGCTTGGGGGGCGGCGTAGCCAAAAACATTCAGTACTTC
TRBD1	few	TRBV7-2	TRBJ2-6	CASSLFVGTGSSGANVLTF	TGTGCCAGCAGCTTATTCGTGGGGACAGGTAGCTCTGGGGCCAACGTCCTGACTTTC
NA	few	TRBV2	TRBJ2-1	CASSETGAAGFNEQFF	TGTGCCAGCAGTGAAACCGGAGCGGCTGGGTTTAATGAGCAGTTCTTC
NA	NA	TRBV27	TRBJ2-7	CASSLAWDGPNEQYF	TGTGCCAGCAGTTTGGCGTGGGACGGACCGAATGAGCAGTACTTC
NA	NA	TRBV18	TRBJ2-3	CASSPGYGTDTRYF	TGTGCCAGCTCACCGGGGTATGGCACAGATACGCGGTATTTT
TRBD2	many	TRBV20-1	TRBJ2-3	CSARGLAGTTDTQYF	TGCAGTGCTAGAGGTTTAGCGGGGACCACAGATACGCAGTATTTT
TRBD2	once	TRBV5-1	TRBJ2-2	CASSPASGRASFDTGELFF	TGCGCCAGCAGCCCGGCTAGCGGGAGGGCCTCTTTCGACACCGGGGAGCTGTTTTTT
TRBD2	NA	TRBV7-6	TRBJ2-1	CASSLAILSGSSYNEQFF	TGTGCCAGCAGCTTAGCTATTTTAAGCGGGAGCTCCTACAATGAGCAGTTCTTC
TRBD1	few	TRBV4-1	TRBJ1-6	CASSSWTGGNNSPLHF	TGCGCCAGCAGCTCCTGGACAGGGGGGAATAATTCACCCCTCCACTTT
TRBD1	NA	TRBV12-3/TRBV12-4	TRBJ1-2	CASSLGWDRGYGYTF	TGTGCCAGCAGTTTAGGGTGGGACAGGGGCTATGGCTACACCTTC
TRBD1	NA	TRBV20-1	TRBJ1-4	CSASQGAPAGEKLFF	TGCAGTGCTAGCCAGGGGGCGCCGGCAGGGGAAAAACTGTTTTTT
TRBD2	few	TRBV12-3/TRBV12-4	TRBJ2-1	CASSFRGGTGNEQFF	TGTGCCAGCAGTTTCCGGGGGGGGACGGGGAATGAGCAGTTCTTC
NA	many	TRBV5-1	TRBJ2-1	CASSLGASGGEQFF	TGCGCCAGCAGCCTGGGGGCATCGGGAGGTGAGCAGTTCTTC
TRBD1	many	TRBV20-1	TRBJ1-5	CSAPGQPNQPQHF	TGCAGTGCGCCGGGACAGCCTAATCAGCCCCAGCATTTT
TRBD2	many	TRBV12-3/TRBV12-4	TRBJ2-1	CASSHYDFTGGRYNEQFF	TGTGCCAGCAGCCACTACGATTTCACGGGGGGTAGATACAATGAGCAGTTCTTC
TRBD1	many	TRBV19	TRBJ2-5	CASSIRDRGVRETQYF	TGTGCCAGTAGTATCCGGGACAGGGGAGTCAGAGAGACCCAGTACTTC
NA	many	TRBV20-1	TRBJ2-7	CSAGAPGRYEQYF	TGCAGTGCGGGGGCGCCAGGGCGCTACGAGCAGTACTTC
TRBD1	NA	TRBV20-1	TRBJ2-1	CSARRGTGAEEQFF	TGCAGTGCTAGGAGGGGGACAGGGGCCGAGGAGCAGTTCTTC
TRBD2	once	TRBV6-2/TRBV6-3	TRBJ2-1	CASAQTGLAGPNEQFF	TGTGCCAGCGCCCAAACCGGACTAGCGGGACCCAATGAGCAGTTCTTC
NA	few	TRBV2	TRBJ2-3	CASSVGGYTDTQYF	TGTGCCAGCAGCGTGGGTGGCTACACAGATACGCAGTATTTT
NA	NA	TRBV29-1	TRBJ1-1	CSVAAATEAFF	TGCAGCGTTGCCGCTGCGACTGAAGCTTTCTTT
NA	many	TRBV5-1	TRBJ1-6	CASSRQPSSSYNSPLHF	TGCGCCAGCAGCCGACAGCCTAGCAGCTCCTATAATTCACCCCTCCACTTT
NA	NA	TRBV7-9	TRBJ1-1	CASIEAGVTEAFF	TGTGCTAGCATCGAGGCAGGGGTGACTGAAGCTTTCTTT
TRBD2	NA	TRBV7-3	TRBJ2-1	CAGSLTAGVYNEQFF	TGTGCCGGCAGCTTAACGGCGGGGGTCTACAATGAGCAGTTCTTC
TRBD2	few	TRBV5-1	TRBJ2-1	CASSFQSGRASNEQFF	TGCGCCAGCAGCTTTCAAAGCGGGAGGGCATCGAATGAGCAGTTCTTC
NA	NA	TRBV7-3	TRBJ2-7	CASSLRADLMPYEQYF	TGTGCCAGCAGCTTAAGGGCGGACCTCATGCCTTACGAGCAGTACTTC
TRBD1	once	TRBV27	TRBJ1-2	CASSKRGQAFLNSNYGCTF	TGTGCCAGCAGTAAAAGGGGACAGGCCTTCTTGAACTCTAACTATGGCTGCACCTTC
NA	few	TRBV5-1	TRBJ2-3	CASSSPHKRTGTDTQYF	TGCGCCAGCAGCTCTCCCCACAAAAGAACGGGAACAGATACGCAGTATTTT
TRBD1	NA	TRBV25-1	TRBJ2-1	CATAWTGGNNEQFF	TGTGCCACAGCCTGGACAGGGGGAAACAATGAGCAGTTCTTC
TRBD1	many	TRBV20-1	TRBJ1-5	CSARPDRRNQPQHF	TGCAGTGCTAGACCGGACAGGCGCAATCAGCCCCAGCATTTT
TRBD1	few	TRBV12-3/TRBV12-4	TRBJ1-2	CASSSPGQGSYGYTF	TGTGCCAGCAGTTCCCCCGGACAGGGGAGCTATGGCTACACCTTC
TRBD2	few	TRBV5-1	TRBJ2-5	CASSAGLAGGVRETQYF	TGCGCCAGCAGCGCAGGACTAGCGGGAGGGGTCCGAGAGACCCAGTACTTC
NA	few	TRBV27	TRBJ1-5	CASSLLGQPQHF	TGTGCCAGCAGTTTACTGGGTCAGCCCCAGCATTTT
TRBD1	NA	TRBV11-2	TRBJ1-1	CASSLGSRTGGSGIEAFF	TGTGCCAGCAGCTTAGGCTCCCGGACAGGGGGTAGCGGGATTGAAGCTTTCTTT
NA	NA	TRBV29-1	TRBJ1-1	CSVATGTNTEAFF	TGCAGCGTGGCTACAGGGACGAACACTGAAGCTTTCTTT
NA	many	TRBV7-6	TRBJ1-2	CASSLVATSSYGYTF	TGTGCCAGCAGCTTAGTAGCCACTTCGAGTTATGGCTACACCTTC
NA	NA	TRBV6-5	TRBJ1-1	CASSFLGEAFF	TGTGCCAGCAGTTTTTTAGGTGAAGCTTTCTTT
NA	NA	TRBV20-1	TRBJ2-2	CSVSGQTGELFF	TGTAGTGTGTCGGGGCAAACCGGGGAGCTGTTTTTT
NA	few	TRBV7-2	TRBJ2-7	CASSLYTGPGYEQYF	TGTGCCAGCAGCTTATATACCGGGCCAGGGTACGAGCAGTACTTC
NA	few	TRBV27	TRBJ1-5	CASSLFRGERNQPQHF	TGTGCCAGCAGTTTATTTCGGGGGGAGAGAAATCAGCCCCAGCATTTT
NA	NA	TRBV5-1	TRBJ2-3	CASTPNTPSTDTQYF	TGCGCCAGCACCCCGAATACACCTAGCACAGATACGCAGTATTTT
TRBD2	few	TRBV18	TRBJ2-3	CASSPNSGGTDTQYF	TGTGCCAGCTCACCAAATAGCGGGGGCACAGATACGCAGTATTTT
TRBD2	few	TRBV3-1	TRBJ2-1	CASSPQRGRPYNEQFF	TGTGCCAGCAGCCCACAGCGGGGGAGGCCCTACAATGAGCAGTTCTTC
NA	many	TRBV5-1	TRBJ2-5	CASSPMTQQETQYF	TGCGCCAGCAGCCCCATGACTCAACAAGAGACCCAGTACTTC